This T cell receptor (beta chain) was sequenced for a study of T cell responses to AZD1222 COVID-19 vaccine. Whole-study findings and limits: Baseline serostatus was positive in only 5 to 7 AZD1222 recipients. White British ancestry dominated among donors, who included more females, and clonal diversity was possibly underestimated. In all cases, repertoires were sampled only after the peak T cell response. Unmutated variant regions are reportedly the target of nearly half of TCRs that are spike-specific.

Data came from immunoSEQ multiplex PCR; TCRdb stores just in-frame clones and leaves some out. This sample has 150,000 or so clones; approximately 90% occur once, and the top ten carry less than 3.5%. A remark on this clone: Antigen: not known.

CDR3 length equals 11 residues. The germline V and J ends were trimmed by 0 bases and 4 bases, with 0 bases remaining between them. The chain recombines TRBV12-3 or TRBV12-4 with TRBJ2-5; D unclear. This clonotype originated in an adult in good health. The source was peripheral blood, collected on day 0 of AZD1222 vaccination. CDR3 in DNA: TGTGCCAGCAGTTTAGCAGAGACCCAGTACTTC. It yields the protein CASSLAETQYF.